This TCR beta chain stems from a study of blood T cell repertoires in COVID-19. Germline CDR1 LGHDT, CDR2 YNNKEL (reference sequence). The CDR3 extends over 15 amino acids. V lost 3 bases to trimming and J lost 3 bases, with 15 bases between them. Here immunoSEQ multiplex PCR was the method, and the copy in TCRdb shows in-frame clones only, minus some. This sample has a few hundred thousand clones, with 80% to 90% found just once. The TCR sequence derives from a man in his forties or fifties who had recovered from COVID-19. V is TRBV3-1 (or the pseudogene TRBV3-2) and J is TRBJ2-7; TRBD1 might be the D (5 bases). Input material: PBMCs or T cells enriched from blood (not recorded which). Here the CDR3 DNA reads TGTGCCAGCAGCCACACAGGAAAGAACTACTACGAGCAGTACTTC. As protein: CASSHTGKNYYEQYF.